Listed below are T cell receptor beta chains from one sample, sequenced in a study of T cells in Graves' hyperthyroidism and ophthalmopathy. TCRdb passed the multiplex PCR reads through MiXCR, listing each CDR3 protein once. The data hold about 370,000 distinct CDR3 sequences, with 13% to 15% observed a single time. The sequencing input was blood. The receptors were gathered from a woman aged 55-69 years with Graves' ophthalmopathy. Each CDR3 is given with its conserved first and last residue. Fields, in order: D gene, V gene, J gene, clone size, CDR3 DNA, CDR3 protein. D genes are given only for firm matches. The size of a clone is reported for some rows only, either as once, few or many, or as a class for expanded clones.

.,TRBV7-9,TRBJ2-5,many,TGTGCCAGCAGCTTAGAGGCAGGCAAAGAGACCCAGTACTTC,CASSLEAGKETQYF
TRBD2,TRBV20-1,TRBJ2-3,few,TGCAGTGCTTGGGGACTAGCGGGAGGGATGGATACGCAGTATTTT,CSAWGLAGGMDTQYF
TRBD2,TRBV3-1,TRBJ2-1,many,TGTGCCAGCAGCCAGCGACGGTGGCGGGAGGACAATGAGCAGTTCTTC,CASSQRRWREDNEQFF
TRBD1,TRBV7-2,TRBJ2-1,once,TGTGCCAGCAGCTTAGTCGGGACAGGGGGATGGGATGAGCAGTTCTTC,CASSLVGTGGWDEQFF
.,TRBV6-8,TRBJ2-7,few,TGTGCCAGCAGTTGCCCGGAAAGGACAGAGGCCTACGAGCAGTACTTC,CASSCPERTEAYEQYF
.,TRBV12-3/TRBV12-4,TRBJ2-3,many,TGTGCCAGCAGAAACAGGGAAGGCACAGATACGCAGTATTTT,CASRNREGTDTQYF
.,TRBV29-1,TRBJ2-1,.,TGCAGCGTTCTCCGGGACTGGGGGAACAATGAGCAGTTCTTC,CSVLRDWGNNEQFF
TRBD2,TRBV15,TRBJ2-1,.,TGTGCCACCAGCAGAGGGGGACTAGCGGGAGCCAATGAGCAGTTCTTC,CATSRGGLAGANEQFF
.,TRBV2,TRBJ2-5,many,TGTGCCAGCAGGAGCAACTTACAAGAGACCCAGTACTTC,CASRSNLQETQYF
TRBD1,TRBV7-8,TRBJ2-5,many,TGTGCCAGCAGCCCCGGACGGGGACAGCGGCGAGAGACCCAGTACTTC,CASSPGRGQRRETQYF
TRBD1,TRBV5-5,TRBJ2-1,many,TGTGCCAGCAGCGTGTTACGACAGGGGACAGGGAATGAGCAGTTCTTC,CASSVLRQGTGNEQFF
TRBD2,TRBV28,TRBJ2-7,many,TGTGCCAGCAGTTCCTTTAGCGGGATAGAATGGGAGCAGTACTTC,CASSSFSGIEWEQYF
.,TRBV11-2,TRBJ2-7,many,TGTGCCAGCAGTACGCCGGGACTGCCTCCTAGGGAGCAGTACTTC,CASSTPGLPPREQYF
TRBD2,TRBV10-3,TRBJ2-4,.,TGTGCCATCAGTGAACTAGCGGGTGGGAAGAACATTCAGTACTTC,CAISELAGGKNIQYF
TRBD2,TRBV19,TRBJ2-1,.,TGTGCCAGTAGTATAAAGGGTGCTAGCGGGATAGGTAATGAGCAGTTCTTC,CASSIKGASGIGNEQFF
TRBD2,TRBV20-1,TRBJ2-1,few,TGCAGTGCTAGAGAAAGCGGGAGGTCCAATGAGCAGTTCTTC,CSARESGRSNEQFF
TRBD2,TRBV2,TRBJ2-1,many,TGTGCCAGCAGTGGGGGCGGGAGGGCCGTCTATGAGCAGTTCTTC,CASSGGGRAVYEQFF
TRBD2,TRBV3-1,TRBJ2-3,many,TGTGCCAGCAGCTTAAAGGTTGCTAGCGGGAGTGGTACAGATACGCAGTATTTT,CASSLKVASGSGTDTQYF
TRBD1,TRBV28,TRBJ2-3,many,TGTGCCAGCAGCGGGACAGGGCCTGGCACAGATACGCAGTATTTT,CASSGTGPGTDTQYF
.,TRBV5-5,TRBJ1-1,few,TGTGCCAGCAGCTGGGGGAATTCGGGCACTGAAGCTTTCTTT,CASSWGNSGTEAFF
TRBD1,TRBV11-2,TRBJ2-7,few,TGTGCCAGCGCAACTCCCGGGACAGGGGCCTACGAGCAGTACTTC,CASATPGTGAYEQYF
.,TRBV6-6,TRBJ1-1,many,TGTGCCAGCAGTTACCGGGGGGGCCACACTGAAGCTTTCTTT,CASSYRGGHTEAFF
.,TRBV30,TRBJ1-1,many,TGTGCCTGGAGTGTGAGTCTGAACACTGAAGCTTTCTTT,CAWSVSLNTEAFF
.,TRBV19,TRBJ2-7,.,TGTGCCAGTAGTATTTCAACAGGCTACGAGCAGTACTTC,CASSISTGYEQYF
.,TRBV9,TRBJ2-7,many,TGTGCCAGCAGCGTAGGGGACGGTTACGAGCAGTACTTC,CASSVGDGYEQYF
.,TRBV20-1,TRBJ1-5,many,TGCAGTGCCAGCCCTCCTGAGGGCAATCAGCCCCAGCATTTT,CSASPPEGNQPQHF
.,TRBV7-2,TRBJ2-7,few,TGTGCCAGCAGCTGGGACTGGAATTCCTACGAGCAGTACTTC,CASSWDWNSYEQYF
.,TRBV7-2,TRBJ2-1,many,TGTGCCAGCAGCCTGGGGACTTTCAATGAGCAGTTCTTC,CASSLGTFNEQFF
TRBD1,TRBV5-1,TRBJ2-2,few,TGCGCCAGCAGCTTGAACCGGGACAGCGCCAACACCGGGGAGCTGTTTTTT,CASSLNRDSANTGELFF
TRBD1,TRBV7-2,TRBJ2-5,many,TGTGCCAGCAGCGACACAGGGGTAGAGACCCAGTACTTC,CASSDTGVETQYF
.,TRBV6-5,TRBJ1-2,many,TGTGCCAGCAGTTACTCTAGGCAGGGCTATGGAGACTACACCTTC,CASSYSRQGYGDYTF
TRBD2,TRBV5-1,TRBJ2-7,few,TGCGCCAGCAGCTTCGGACTAGCGGTTTCCGCCTCCTACGAGCAGTACTTC,CASSFGLAVSASYEQYF
.,TRBV5-4,TRBJ2-1,.,TGTGCCAGCAGCTTGAGGTTACTAGACAATGAGCAGTTCTTC,CASSLRLLDNEQFF
.,TRBV6-1,TRBJ1-2,many,TGTGCTAGCAGAAAACAGGGTGGGCCCTATGGCTACACCTTC,CASRKQGGPYGYTF
TRBD1,TRBV20-1,TRBJ2-2,.,TGCAGTGCTAGAAACCCGACAGGGGTGAACGGAGAGCTGTTTTTT,CSARNPTGVNGELFF
TRBD1,TRBV12-3/TRBV12-4,TRBJ2-1,many,TGTGCCAGCAAGCCAGGACAGGGGGCAGAGGAGCAGTTCTTC,CASKPGQGAEEQFF
.,TRBV6-1,TRBJ2-2,.,TGTGCCAGCAGTGAAGTCGGGGTCACCGGGGAGCTGTTTTTT,CASSEVGVTGELFF
TRBD1,TRBV5-1,TRBJ2-7,many,TGCGCCAGCAGCTCGAACGGACAGGGGGGTGCCTCCGAGCAGTACTTC,CASSSNGQGGASEQYF
.,TRBV24-1,TRBJ1-2,.,TGTGCCACCAGTGATTGGACAGCCGGGGGTGGCTACACCTTC,CATSDWTAGGGYTF
.,TRBV18,TRBJ1-5,many,TGTGCCAGCTCAGCTACAAGAGCGGGTCAGCCCCAGCATTTT,CASSATRAGQPQHF
.,TRBV28,TRBJ2-1,many,TGTGCCAGCAGTCCCGGACATATCGTTTCCTACAATGAGCTGTTCTTC,CASSPGHIVSYNELFF
.,TRBV6-1,TRBJ2-3,many,TGTGCCAGCAGCCCTGGGGACGACACAGATACGCAGTATTTT,CASSPGDDTDTQYF
.,TRBV11-3,TRBJ2-7,many,TGTGCCAGCAGCTTAGGAAGGGTTTCCGAGCAGTACTTC,CASSLGRVSEQYF
TRBD1,TRBV10-3,TRBJ2-2,few,TGTGCCATCAGTCGACAGGGGGCGGGCACCGGGGAGCTGTTTTTT,CAISRQGAGTGELFF
TRBD1,TRBV2,TRBJ2-1,many,TGTGCCAGCAGTGAAGAGGACAGGGTAAACAATGAGCAGTTCTTC,CASSEEDRVNNEQFF
.,TRBV28,TRBJ1-2,many,TGTGCCAGCAGTTTAAGAGGGGAAGGTTATGGCTACACCTTC,CASSLRGEGYGYTF
.,TRBV12-3/TRBV12-4,TRBJ2-1,many,TGTGCCAGCACTGACCCGATAGCGGAGCAGTTCTTC,CASTDPIAEQFF
TRBD1,TRBV5-1,TRBJ2-7,few,TGCGCCAGCAGCGGGGGGGACAGGGGGGACGAGCAGTACTTC,CASSGGDRGDEQYF
.,TRBV5-1,TRBJ1-1,few,TGCGCCAGCAGCTCGGAGGGGGGGCGTACCACTGAAGCTTTCTTT,CASSSEGGRTTEAFF
.,TRBV9,TRBJ2-5,.,TGTGCCAGCAGCGTTGGACCCCCCCAAGAGACCCAGTACTTC,CASSVGPPQETQYF
TRBD1,TRBV4-1,TRBJ2-7,few,TGCGCCAGCAGCCAAGTGGACAGGGTCTACGAGCAGTACTTC,CASSQVDRVYEQYF
TRBD2,TRBV3-1,TRBJ2-1,many,TGTGCCAGCAGCCAAGGTGTAGCGGGAGGCAATGAGCAGTTCTTC,CASSQGVAGGNEQFF
.,TRBV6-1,TRBJ1-5,few,TGTGCCAGCAGCGGACCCCCAGGAGGCGCGGGCAATCAGCCCCAGCATTTT,CASSGPPGGAGNQPQHF
TRBD2,TRBV7-9,TRBJ2-7,many,TGTGCCAGCAGCTTAGTAACTAGCGGGAGATACGAGCAGTACTTC,CASSLVTSGRYEQYF
.,TRBV19,TRBJ1-2,few,TGTGCCAGTAGTACTACAAGGGCGGCCGGCTACACCTTC,CASSTTRAAGYTF